A single sample gave rise to the 20 T cell receptor beta chains below, sequenced in a study of blood T cells in healthy people across ages. Together with a sample-barcoded 5' primer, a J-beta primer mix was included in a second PCR lasting roughly 7 to 11 cycles. MiXCR, applied by TCRdb to the 5' RACE reads, yields one record per CDR3 protein. The sample yields fewer than 650,000 distinct CDR3 sequences, about a quarter seen once. The data were also submitted as part of a second study, on T cells of mothers and their children.

What was sequenced was blood. These receptors all stem from a boy aged 2-9 years in good health.

This chain uses TRBV28 with TRBJ2-5, with 14 bases fitting TRBD2. This CDR3 region has 16 residues. CDR1 MDHEN and CDR2 SYDVKM come from the germline V gene. V lost 4 bases, J lost 9 bases, and 10 bases stayed unmatched. The CDR3 bases are TGTGCCAGCAGTTCCCCCCCGACTAGCGGGAGGGTCGCCCAGTACTTC. Its translation: CASSSPPTSGRVAQYF.

The chain is built from TRBV4-1 and TRBJ2-5; TRBD1 might be the D (5 bases). V was pared by 1 base and J by 5 bases, with 11 bases between. The CDR3 runs to 14 residues. Germline V lookup: CDR1 MGHRA, CDR2 YSYEKL. In nucleotides, the CDR3 is TGCGCCAGCAGCCAAGCGCAGGGATACGAGACCCAGTACTTC. Translated: CASSQAQGYETQYF.

This clonotype has a handful of counts. The V call is TRBV5-1, the J call TRBJ2-5; a weak D match, TRBD1 (6 bases). From germline, CDR1 is SGHRS and CDR2 YFSETQ. Trimming took off 1 base at V and 11 bases at J, with 15 bases between the two ends. The CDR3 contains 13 residues. CDR3 in amino acids: CASSLFAGDEQYF. As DNA, the CDR3 is TGCGCCAGCAGCTTGTTTGCAGGGGATGAGCAGTACTTC.

This clonotype was counted only a few times. The J gene is TRBJ1-2, the V gene TRBV7-2; TRBD1 matches 8 bases. Looked up from germline, CDR1 is SGHTA and CDR2 is FQGNSA. After removal of 0 bases from V and 3 bases from J, the junction contained 6 bases not matched to a gene. CDR3 length: 16 residues. DNA for the CDR3: TGTGCCAGCAGCTTAGCGACAGGGGACTTTGACTATGGCTACACCTTC. It is translated as CASSLATGDFDYGYTF.

This clonotype was recorded a few times. Germline is not matched at one junction end, which may reflect a read error. The chain carries TRBV7-6 and TRBJ1-3; D gene unclear. The CDR3 spans 16 residues. CDR1 SGHVS and CDR2 FNYEAQ come from the germline V gene. CDR3 sequence (DNA): TGTGCCAGCAGCTCTAATCGCCAGAGCACTGGAAACACCATATACTTT. It codes for CASSSNRQSTGNTIYF.

This clonotype has a handful of counts. It may be a read error: a sequence one base away is much more abundant. The rearrangement links TRBV7-8 to TRBJ2-7, with D maybe TRBD1 (6 bases). CDR3 length: 15 amino acids. Germline V gene lookup returns CDR1 SGHVS and CDR2 FQNEAQ. The DNA for the CDR3 is TGTGTCAGCAGCTTAGGTCAGGGGCCTTCCTACGAGCAGTACTTC. It is translated as CVSSLGQGPSYEQYF.

The V call is TRBV9, the J call TRBJ2-2; 8 nucleotides match TRBD1. With V trimmed by 2 bases and J by 5 bases, 20 bases remained unmatched. Looked up from germline, CDR1 is SGDLS and CDR2 is YYNGEE. The CDR3 runs 20 residues. For the CDR3, the DNA is TGTGCCAGCAGCGTCGGACAGGGAAGTTTTTTTCCGCCGGGTACCGGGGAGCTGTTTTTT. Translated: CASSVGQGSFFPPGTGELFF.

This clonotype was recorded a few times. The V call is TRBV27, the J call TRBJ2-4, with a tentative D call TRBD1 (5 bases). Germline lookup yields CDR1 MNHEY and CDR2 SMNVEV (reference sequence). CDR3 size: 15 residues. V was trimmed by 6 bases and J by 5 bases, leaving 17 bases between them. The CDR3 reads CASSLQGSRQNIQYF. CDR3 DNA: TGTGCCAGCAGCCTTCAGGGTAGTCGTCAAAACATTCAGTACTTC.

This chain joins TRBV2 and TRBJ1-4; D possibly corresponds to TRBD1 (5 bases). CDR1 is SNHLY, CDR2 FYNNEI, per germline. This CDR3 region has 15 residues. Trimming took off 5 bases at V and 6 bases at J, with 16 bases between the two ends. CDR3 loop: CASSRPAGGDEKLFF. CDR3 DNA: TGTGCCAGCAGTCGACCAGCGGGAGGGGATGAAAAACTGTTTTTT.

The V gene is TRBV5-1, the J gene TRBJ2-7, with 7 bases identical to TRBD2. The CDR3 extends over 14 amino acids. Germline CDR1 and CDR2: SGHRS and YFSETQ. The junction had 9 bases not matched to a gene; V was cut back by 6 bases and J by 3 bases. The CDR3 coding sequence is TGCGCCAGCAAACCGGGGGGTGGGGTCTACGAGCAGTACTTC. Its protein product is CASKPGGGVYEQYF.

This clonotype was recorded a few times. The chain links TRBV5-1 to TRBJ1-4; the D gene is possibly TRBD1 (5 bases). Germline V lookup: CDR1 SGHRS, CDR2 YFSETQ. V lost 3 bases to trimming and J lost 3 bases, with 12 bases between them. There are 15 residues in the CDR3. For the CDR3, the DNA is TGCGCCAGCAGCTCGCCAGGGCATGCTAATGAAAAACTGTTTTTT. This translates into CASSSPGHANEKLFF.

There are a few counts of this clonotype. The chain has TRBV7-3 and TRBJ2-1; tentatively, D is TRBD2 (5 bases). CDR1 is SGHTA and CDR2 is FQGTGA in the germline V gene. V lost 5 bases to trimming and J lost 7 bases, with 15 bases between them. The CDR3 runs 14 residues. For the CDR3, the DNA is TGTGCCAGCAGCCTAAGTGTGAGGGTAAATGAGCAGTTCTTC. Its protein is CASSLSVRVNEQFF.

This clonotype came up a few times. The J gene is TRBJ1-1, the V gene TRBV27; tentatively, D is TRBD1 (5 bases). Per germline, CDR1 MNHEY and CDR2 SMNVEV (reference sequence). The ends were cut back, 5 bases at V and 1 base at J, with 14 bases in the middle. The CDR3 sequence is 15 residues long. The CDR3 nucleotides read TGTGCCAGCAGTCCGTGGAGGGGTACGAACACTGAAGCTTTCTTT. It is translated as CASSPWRGTNTEAFF.

This clonotype appeared a single time. The CDR3 DNA reads as TGTGCCAGCACGCGAAGGGGCTACGAGCAGTACTTC. Its protein is CASTRRGYEQYF. The chain combines TRBV2 with TRBJ2-7, with D maybe TRBD1 (5 bases). There are 12 residues in the CDR3. CDR1 and CDR2 (germline): SNHLY, FYNNEI. The V end lost 7 bases, the J end lost 3 bases, and 10 bases lay between the germline ends.

This clonotype appeared many times. V usage is TRBV5-1 and J usage is TRBJ1-2; no definite D call. V was clipped by 0 bases and J by 4 bases, with 10 bases between them. CDR1 is SGHRS, CDR2 YFSETQ, per germline. The CDR3 spans 14 residues. CDR3 residues: CASSLDSPSYGYTF. The CDR3 coding sequence is TGCGCCAGCAGCTTGGACAGTCCCTCCTATGGCTACACCTTC.

The J gene is TRBJ2-1, the V gene TRBV10-3; D perhaps matches TRBD2 (5 bases). The CDR3 has 16 amino acids. V lost 2 bases, J lost 0 bases, and 11 bases lay in between. CDR1 is ENHRY, CDR2 SYGVKD, per germline. The CDR3 region is CAISERAGSSYNEQFF. The CDR3 DNA sequence: TGTGCCATCAGTGAGAGGGCTGGGAGCTCCTACAATGAGCAGTTCTTC.

A note on this clonotype: No conserved phenylalanine or tryptophan ends this CDR3, so it is likely a read error. No DNA is shown, since the ends of the CDR3 on it are uncertain; the CDR3 is the one TCRdb lists. The CDR3 sequence is CASSRTSGAPQQV. The rearrangement links TRBV12-3 or TRBV12-4 to TRBJ2-3; no check of the table's D call, TRBD2, against the DNA was made. The CDR3 sequence runs 13 residues, both termini included.

The chain links TRBV7-8 to TRBJ2-5; 9 positions match TRBD1. Germline CDR1 and CDR2: SGHVS and FQNEAQ. V trimming: 2 bases; J trimming: 4 bases; junction bases outside the gene matches: 2. The CDR3 has 14 amino acids. The CDR3 nucleotides are TGTGCCAGCAGCTTAAGGGACAGGGTAGAGACCCAGTACTTC. Residues: CASSLRDRVETQYF.

CDR3 in DNA: TGCGCCAGCAGCCACCTAGCGGGAGTGCCCCAGTACTTC. This translates into CASSHLAGVPQYF. The rearrangement joins TRBV4-1 to TRBJ2-5; 10 bases match TRBD2. The CDR3 is 13 amino acids. V lost 3 bases, J lost 9 bases, and 4 bases stayed unmatched. Germline CDR1 and CDR2: MGHRA and YSYEKL.

This clonotype was detected only a few times. The chain has TRBV29-1 and TRBJ1-4; no clear D gene. Deletions cut 6 bases from V and 7 bases from J, with 15 bases between. This CDR3 is 13 amino acids long. Germline V gene data show CDR1 as SQVTM and CDR2 as ANQGSEA. CDR3 in DNA: TGCAGCGTCCGGACCGACTTGGGTGAAAAACTGTTTTTT. This encodes CSVRTDLGEKLFF.